This T cell receptor (beta chain) was obtained from a study of CD8+CD57+ T cells in acquired aplastic anemia. Study summary: Sorted CD4+ plus CD8+ cells gave DNA averaging 3.2 ug.

Genomic DNA served as template for TCR beta VDJ and CDR3 profiling. In TCRdb, the reads were re-called with MiXCR into one record per CDR3 protein. Among 160,000 or so distinct CDR3 sequences listed, about 64% were seen once. CDR1 is SGHVS and CDR2 is FQNEAQ in the germline V gene. This CDR3 has 13 residues. Trimming cost V 6 bases and J 3 bases, with 9 bases left between them. Patients chosen for sequencing had shown CD8+CD57+ cell expansion by flow cytometry. The chain couples TRBV7-8 to TRBJ1-3, with a weak D call TRBD1 (5 bases). The specimen sequenced was sorted CD4+, CD8+, or CD8+CD57+ T cells (not recorded which) from PBMCs. The sequence was collected from a human donor with aplastic anemia. CDR3 region: CASSAGSGNTIYF. CDR3 DNA sequence: TGTGCCAGCAGTGCAGGGAGTGGAAACACCATATATTTT.